This T cell receptor beta chain originates from a study of vaccination effects on CD4 cells after COVID-19. Study outcomes and limitations: Only a few convalescent patients and no early post-infection timepoints featured in the study. Clones arising from infection and from vaccination showed marked clonal contraction late after vaccination. Only a single clone (1 of 255 vaccine-induced clones in healthy vaccinees) cross-reacted with common cold coronaviruses.

Sequencing was preceded by expansion of antigen-specific CD4+ T cells with viral peptide pools in the ViraFEST assay. Following 10 days of culture, CD4+ T cells were isolated. Participants were given two doses of BNT162b2 or mRNA-1273 vaccine. Cultures had half their medium replaced with IL-2 medium on days 3 and 7. The CDR3 has 15 amino acids. The germline V gene encodes CDR1 LNHDA and CDR2 SQIVND (reference sequence). J was trimmed by 0 bases and V by 3 bases; bases with no gene match: 5. Clones were read by immunoSEQ multiplex PCR, and TCRdb kept only the in-frame ones, dropping some. Of about 24,000 clones in the sample, more than 60% were seen once. As for this clone: The antigen is unknown.

The TCR sequence derives from a human donor who received a COVID-19 vaccine. This chain uses TRBV19 with TRBJ2-7, with 7 bases that match TRBD1. Specimen: CD4+ T cells from PBMCs cultured with SARS-CoV-2 spike peptides, collected after COVID-19 vaccination. In DNA, the CDR3 is TGTGCCAGTAGTATCCCCAGGGGGAACTCCTACGAGCAGTACTTC. The encoded protein is CASSIPRGNSYEQYF.